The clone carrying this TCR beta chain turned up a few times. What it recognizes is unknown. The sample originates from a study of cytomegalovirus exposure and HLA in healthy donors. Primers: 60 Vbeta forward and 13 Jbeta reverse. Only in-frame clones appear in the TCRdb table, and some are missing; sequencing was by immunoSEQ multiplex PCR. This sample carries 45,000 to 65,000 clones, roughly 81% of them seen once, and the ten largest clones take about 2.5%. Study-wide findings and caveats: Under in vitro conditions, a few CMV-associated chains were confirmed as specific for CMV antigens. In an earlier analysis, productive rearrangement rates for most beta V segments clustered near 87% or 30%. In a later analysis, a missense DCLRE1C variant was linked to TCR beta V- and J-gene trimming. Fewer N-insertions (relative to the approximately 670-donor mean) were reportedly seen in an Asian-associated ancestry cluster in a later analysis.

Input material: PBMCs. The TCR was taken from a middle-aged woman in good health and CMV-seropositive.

DNA of the CDR3: TGCGCCAGCAGCCAAGTCATGGCGGAAAGAAATTTCGGTGTCGAGCAGTACTTC. This sequence encodes CASSQVMAERNFGVEQYF. The chain has TRBV4-3 and TRBJ2-7, with D uncertain. The CDR3 has 18 amino acids. Germline V gene lookup returns CDR1 LGHNA and CDR2 YSLEER. The V gene lost 1 base and the J gene lost 6 bases, with 25 bases spanning the gap.